This T cell receptor (beta chain) derives from a study of blood T cells in healthy people across ages. At the level of the study: Template switching picked up about one barcoded beta molecule for each two T cells.

This clonotype was counted once. The antigen remains unidentified. Next came a second PCR, run for 7 to 11 cycles, which used a sample-barcoded 5' primer along with a J-beta primer mix. TCRdb analysed the 5' RACE reads with MiXCR anew, one entry per CDR3 protein. Found here are 1.5 million to 2 million distinct CDR3 sequences, approximately 50% of them singletons; the top ten hold 2% to 2.5%. V was clipped by 1 base and J by 3 bases, with 6 bases between them. Germline CDR1 SNHLY, CDR2 FYNNEI. CDR3 size: 13 residues. Total RNA extracted from each sample amounted to at least 5.5 micrograms. General study results and limits: Percentage of naive T cells showed a strong correlation with TCR beta diversity. Researchers deemed the diversity estimates from one million T cells underestimates.

The TCR originated in a woman in her thirties or forties in good health. J is TRBJ1-2 and V is TRBV2; D ambiguous. Sequences were obtained from blood. The CDR3 here is CASSEVSDYGYTF. The CDR3 DNA is TGTGCCAGCAGTGAAGTATCGGACTATGGCTACACCTTC.